The 27 T cell receptor beta chains below were found in one sample sequenced in a study of shared clonotypes between healthy human individuals. The protocol was immunoSEQ multiplex PCR, while the TCRdb copy is restricted to in-frame clones and leaves out a portion. This table has under 1,900,000 clones, 98% appearing once. The sample taken for sequencing was naive CD4+ T cells sorted from blood. Subset in this sample: CD45RA+ positively selected. These receptors originate from a man aged 30 to 39 in good health.

This clone was found once. The chain has TRBV7-6 and TRBJ1-3, with 8 bases fitting TRBD1. Per germline, CDR1 SGHVS and CDR2 FNYEAQ. After removal of 0 bases from V and 0 bases from J, the junction contained 7 bases not matched to a gene. This CDR3 has 18 residues. The CDR3 sequence is CASSLAPGDRSSGNTIYF. The CDR3 bases are TGTGCCAGCAGCTTAGCGCCGGGGGACAGGAGCTCTGGAAACACCATATATTTT.

The CDR3 DNA follows: TGTGCCATCAGTGAGTCCGATGGGACGGCGTCCTACGAGCAGTACTTC. Translated, it gives CAISESDGTASYEQYF. The genes are TRBV10-3 and TRBJ2-7; D possibly matches TRBD1 or TRBD2 (5 bases each). From germline, CDR1 is ENHRY and CDR2 SYGVKD. This CDR3 is built from 16 residues. V was trimmed by 0 bases and J by 1 base, leaving 13 bases between them.

This rearrangement joins TRBV30 to TRBJ2-7; TRBD2 agrees at 7 bases. With V trimmed by 0 bases and J by 3 bases, 14 bases remained unmatched. The germline V gene has CDR1 GTSNPN and CDR2 SVGIG (reference sequence). This CDR3 is 17 amino acids long. The CDR3 DNA sequence: TGTGCCTGGAGTGTATTGAGAGGGACTAAATTTTTCTACGAGCAGTACTTC. It encodes CAWSVLRGTKFFYEQYF.

The chain has TRBV5-1 and TRBJ2-2; weak D call: TRBD1 (5 bases). The length of the CDR3 is 17 residues. With 3 bases removed from V and 2 bases from J, the gap between germline ends came to 17 bases. Germline-derived CDR1 and CDR2 are SGHRS and YFSETQ. CDR3 in amino acids: CASSWAQGSINTGELFF. CDR3 DNA: TGCGCCAGCAGCTGGGCCCAGGGCAGCATTAACACCGGGGAGCTGTTTTTT.

This clone occurred once. The chain joins TRBV7-2 to TRBJ2-2; 10 positions agree with TRBD2. Germline-derived CDR1 and CDR2 are SGHTA and FQGNSA. This CDR3 spans 17 amino acids. Unmatched junction bases numbered 7, after V lost 5 bases and J lost 1 base. This CDR3 is CASSRGLAEMNTGELFF. CDR3 DNA: TGTGCCAGCAGCCGAGGACTAGCGGAGATGAACACCGGGGAGCTGTTTTTT.

J is TRBJ2-7 and V is TRBV5-1, with D tentatively TRBD1 or TRBD2 (5 bases each). The length of the CDR3 is 16 residues. CDR1 SGHRS and CDR2 YFSETQ come from the germline V gene. The V end lost 4 bases, the J end lost 0 bases, and 17 bases lay between the germline ends. The DNA for the CDR3 is TGCGCCAGCAGCCCGTTTGTCAGGGACGGCTCCTACGAGCAGTACTTC. It encodes CASSPFVRDGSYEQYF.

In this sample, this clone turned up a few times. The chain couples TRBV18 to TRBJ2-1; D tentatively fits TRBD1 or TRBD2 (5 bases each). CDR1 and CDR2 (germline): KGHSH, LQKENI. The CDR3 is 14 residues long. V was pared by 1 base and J by 9 bases, with 13 bases between. The CDR3 loop reads CASSPRGFGGEQFF. The CDR3 DNA reads TGTGCCAGCTCACCACGGGGGTTCGGCGGTGAGCAGTTCTTC.

V gene TRBV29-1 combines with J gene TRBJ2-3, with TRBD2 as a possible D gene (5 bases). V lost 0 bases, J lost 5 bases, and 24 bases lay in between. In germline, CDR1 is SQVTM, CDR2 ANQGSEA. The CDR3 spans 18 residues. CDR3 DNA: TGCAGCGTTGAAGACTCGCCGCGGTCGAGGAGGCTGGGAGATACGCAGTATTTT. Protein product: CSVEDSPRSRRLGDTQYF.

V usage is TRBV5-4 and J usage is TRBJ2-7, with D perhaps TRBD1 or TRBD2 (5 bases each). The V end was cut by 4 bases, the J end by 3 bases, with 11 bases between. The CDR3 covers 13 residues. Germline CDR1 is SGHNT and CDR2 is YYREEE (reference sequence). The CDR3 here is CASSRDGGYEQYF. CDR3 bases: TGTGCCAGCAGCCGGGACGGAGGCTACGAGCAGTACTTC.

The V gene is TRBV11-2, the J gene TRBJ2-5, with a tentative D call TRBD1 (6 bases). The CDR3 is 14 amino acids. The V and J ends lost 2 bases and 5 bases respectively, with 12 bases between them. CDR1 and CDR2 (germline): SGHAT, FQNNGV. The CDR3 bases are TGTGCCAGCAGCTTAACTTCAGGGGATGAGACCCAGTACTTC. This translates into CASSLTSGDETQYF.

V gene TRBV27 combines with J gene TRBJ2-7; 7 nucleotides line up with TRBD1. V lost 5 bases, J lost 2 bases, and 6 bases stayed unmatched. Per germline, CDR1 MNHEY and CDR2 SMNVEV (reference sequence). This CDR3 is 14 amino acids long. The CDR3 nucleotides are TGTGCCAGCAGTCGAACCGGGACAGCCTACGAGCAGTACTTC. It is translated as CASSRTGTAYEQYF.

V and J are TRBV5-6 and TRBJ1-5, with 9 bases lining up with TRBD1. Germline V CDR1 and CDR2: SGHDT, YYEEEE. The CDR3 is 16 residues long. Trimming cost V 4 bases and J 5 bases; bases outside gene matches: 10. CDR3: CASSLAPGQGDQPQHF. CDR3 sequence (DNA): TGTGCCAGCAGCCTTGCTCCGGGACAGGGAGATCAGCCCCAGCATTTT.

The chain uses TRBV29-1 and TRBJ2-1, with 8 bases matching TRBD1. The germline gives CDR1 SQVTM, CDR2 ANQGSEA. This CDR3 contains 11 residues. The junction had 7 bases not matched to a gene; V was cut back by 6 bases and J by 12 bases. CDR3 amino acids: CSVRDRGRQFF. The DNA for the CDR3 is TGCAGCGTGAGAGACAGGGGACGGCAGTTCTTC.

The gene calls are TRBV29-1 and TRBJ2-4, with 8 bases identical to TRBD1. Unmatched junction bases numbered 9, after V lost 4 bases and J lost 7 bases. CDR1 is SQVTM, CDR2 ANQGSEA, per germline. This CDR3 contains 14 residues. In DNA, the CDR3 is TGCAGCGTTGCGCCGGACAGGGCAGTGAACATTCAGTACTTC. Translated: CSVAPDRAVNIQYF.

The chain links TRBV19 to TRBJ2-7; D possibly corresponds to TRBD1 (6 bases). The germline V and J ends were trimmed by 5 bases and 6 bases, with 23 bases remaining between them. Per the germline V gene, CDR1 is LNHDA and CDR2 is SQIVND (reference sequence). The CDR3 is 16 residues long. CDR3 nucleotides: TGTGCCAGTAGTTTTCTACCCGGGACAAGGCCATCCGAGCAGTACTTC. It encodes CASSFLPGTRPSEQYF.

The chain has TRBV6-1 and TRBJ1-2, with TRBD1 matching over 9 bases. Germline CDR1 reads MNHNS; CDR2 reads SASEGT. The CDR3 spans 14 residues. V lost 4 bases and J lost 8; bases outside the gene matches: 8. Here the CDR3 reads CASSVSGQGVGYTF. CDR3 bases: TGTGCCAGCAGTGTGTCGGGACAGGGTGTGGGCTACACCTTC.

On this clone: Other DNA sequences in this specimen translate into the identical CDR3. This CDR3 reads CASSPDRQETQYF. DNA for the CDR3: TGTGCCAGCTCACCGGACCGCCAAGAGACCCAGTACTTC. This chain connects TRBV18 to TRBJ2-5, with no clear D. V was cut by 3 bases and J by 1 base, with 6 bases left in between. The CDR3 runs to 13 residues. CDR1 is KGHSH and CDR2 is LQKENI in the germline V gene.

The count of this clone is one. This CDR3 is CASSGDHQETQYF. CDR3 DNA sequence: TGTGCCAGCAGTGGTGACCACCAAGAGACCCAGTACTTC. This rearrangement joins TRBV2 to TRBJ2-5; D call uncertain. This CDR3 comprises 13 residues. The germline V gene encodes CDR1 SNHLY and CDR2 FYNNEI. V shed 4 bases and J shed 0 bases, with 6 bases lying between them.

CDR3 in amino acids: CASSTTGSSGANVLTF. Written as DNA, the CDR3 is TGTGCCAGCAGCACGACAGGAAGCTCTGGGGCCAACGTCCTGACTTTC. The chain joins TRBV11-2 to TRBJ2-6; tentatively, D is TRBD1 (6 bases). Germline V gene data show CDR1 as SGHAT and CDR2 as FQNNGV. Trimming cost V 5 bases and J 0 bases, with 11 bases left between them. The CDR3 is 16 residues long.

The chain couples TRBV7-6 to TRBJ2-2, with 9 positions matching TRBD2. V was pared by 2 bases and J by 0 bases, with 1 base of the junction left unmatched. The CDR3 is 16 residues long. Germline values: CDR1 SGHVS, CDR2 FNYEAQ. The CDR3: CASSLRLAANTGELFF. The CDR3 DNA follows: TGTGCCAGCAGCTTACGACTAGCGGCGAACACCGGGGAGCTGTTTTTT.

The chain joins TRBV7-7 to TRBJ2-2; 11 positions match TRBD2. V shed 3 bases and J 6 bases; nucleotides not matched to a gene: 3. The CDR3 runs to 15 residues. The germline CDR1 and CDR2 sequences are SSHAT and FNYEAQ (reference sequence). In nucleotides, the CDR3 is TGTGCCAGCAGCTTCACTAGCGGGAGTTCCGGGGAGCTGTTTTTT. This codes for CASSFTSGSSGELFF.

The gene calls are TRBV7-9 and TRBJ1-5; D is undetermined. The CDR3 covers 16 residues. The V end lost 4 bases, the J end lost 4 bases, and 17 bases lay between the germline ends. Germline V gene sequence: CDR1 SEHNR, CDR2 FQNEAQ (reference sequence). The CDR3 protein is CASSSDAGKINQPQHF. The CDR3 DNA is TGTGCCAGCAGCTCCGACGCCGGGAAAATAAATCAGCCCCAGCATTTT.

The chain links TRBV7-6 to TRBJ1-5; D gene ambiguous. The germline V gene encodes CDR1 SGHVS and CDR2 FNYEAQ. The CDR3 runs 13 residues. V shed 2 bases and J shed 7 bases, with 9 bases lying between them. This chain's CDR3 is CASSLQVEQPQHF. The CDR3 region has the DNA TGTGCCAGCAGCTTACAGGTTGAGCAGCCCCAGCATTTT.

The chain joins TRBV30 to TRBJ1-2; tentative D call: TRBD1 (5 bases). Germline values: CDR1 GTSNPN, CDR2 SVGIG (reference sequence). The V end lost 0 bases, the J end lost 4 bases, and 12 bases lay between the germline ends. The CDR3 sequence is 14 residues long. The CDR3 is CAWSVVGAGYGYTF. CDR3 nucleotides: TGTGCCTGGAGTGTAGTAGGGGCGGGCTATGGCTACACCTTC.

The chain carries TRBV5-1 and TRBJ1-5; maybe TRBD1 (5 bases). The V gene lost 2 bases and the J gene lost 6 bases, with 9 bases spanning the gap. Germline V CDR1 and CDR2: SGHRS, YFSETQ. The CDR3 covers 13 residues. The DNA for the CDR3 is TGCGCCAGCAGCTTAGGGGAAAGTCAGCCCCAGCATTTT. Amino acid sequence: CASSLGESQPQHF. Together with reference TRBV5-1 and TRBJ1-5, the CDR3 gives the full variable domain: KAGVTQTPRYLIKTRGQQVTLSCSPISGHRSVSWYQQTPGQGLQFLFEYFSETQRNKGNFPGRFSGRQFSNSRSEMNVSTLELGDSALYLCASSLGESQPQHFGDGTRLSIL.

This clone was picked up one time. The CDR3 spells CASSPSSGRAAYEQYF. For the CDR3, the DNA is TGTGCCAGCAGCCCCTCGAGCGGGAGGGCCGCATACGAGCAGTACTTC. The chain joins TRBV11-3 to TRBJ2-7; 10 bases match TRBD2. With 5 bases clipped from V and 4 bases from J, the junction kept 11 bases outside the gene matches. Per germline, CDR1 SGHNT and CDR2 YENEEA. There are 16 residues in the CDR3. The whole variable domain, remainder taken from reference TRBV11-3 and TRBJ2-7, is EAGVVQSPRYKIIEKKQPVAFWCNPISGHNTLYWYLQNLGQGPELLIRYENEEAVDDSQLPKDRFSAERLKGVDSTLKIQPAELGDSAVYLCASSPSSGRAAYEQYFGPGTRLTVT.

This sequence joins TRBV18 and TRBJ2-7; 7 bases fit TRBD2. CDR1 is KGHSH and CDR2 is LQKENI in the germline V gene. This CDR3 region has 15 residues. Trimming cost V 2 bases and J 1 base; bases outside gene matches: 5. The CDR3 coding sequence is TGTGCCAGCTCACCAATGGCGGGAGATTCCTACGAGCAGTACTTC. Its protein is CASSPMAGDSYEQYF.